The clone carrying this T cell receptor beta chain was detected many times. Its antigen is undetermined. This sample was included in a study of T-cell reconstitution after alpha-beta-depleted transplantation in children. The study's findings and limits: After transplant, at about two months, alpha-beta T cells were reportedly derived from several hundred expanded graft clones. T-cell numbers and diversity, one year after transplant, stemmed largely from T cells that were newly produced. There were some patients whose high TCRbeta diversity at day 60 came from surviving recipient T cells and thymic progenitors.

Germline CDR1 and CDR2: MNHEY and SVGAGI. With V trimmed by 8 bases and J by 4 bases, 9 bases remained unmatched. The CDR3 totals 15 residues. It was with unique molecular identifiers that the TCRbeta library was prepared. TCRdb analysed the PCR reads with MiXCR anew, one entry per CDR3 protein. The repertoire holds around 270,000 distinct CDR3 sequences, 10% seen once, with about 8% in the top ten. The sample was PBMCs, taken before TCRalphabeta/CD19-depleted stem cell transplant. The V call is TRBV6-5, the J call TRBJ2-3, with TRBD1 identical over 10 bases. The TCR sequence derives from a boy younger than two with acute myeloid leukemia, due to receive a stem cell transplant. CDR3 region: CASALVGQGPDTQYF. CDR3 sequence (DNA): TGTGCCAGCGCCTTAGTGGGACAGGGGCCAGATACGCAGTATTTT.